In this sample, the clone carrying this TCR beta chain turned up many times. The antigen is unknown. The data originate from a study of identical twins. General study findings and limits: Analyses of zero insertions could, in part, be confounded by invariant MAIT and iNKT cells. Beta out-of-frame sequences showed weaker excess sharing between twins.

Germline loops: CDR1 LNHNV, CDR2 YYDKDF (reference sequence). The CDR3 has 15 amino acids. The V end was cut by 0 bases, the J end by 0 bases, with 7 bases between. The donor group consisted entirely of healthy Caucasians. cDNA molecules carried unique molecular identifiers, and template switching added a universal primer site. In TCRdb, the 5' RACE reads were re-called with MiXCR into one record per CDR3 protein. The data hold nearly 200,000 distinct CDR3 sequences, with roughly 15% observed a single time. These same records also appear under a second study, on T cells expressing NK-cell markers.

The source is a woman between 18 and 30 years old in good health. Input material: CD8+ T cells sorted from blood. The chain is built from TRBV15 and TRBJ2-3; D gene uncertain. CDR3 coding DNA: TGTGCCACCAGCAGAGATTACTCTAGCACAGATACGCAGTATTTT. Its protein product is CATSRDYSSTDTQYF.